This entry features one T cell receptor beta chain sequence. This specimen belongs to a study of shared clonotypes between healthy human individuals. This table comes from immunoSEQ multiplex PCR, and its TCRdb copy is limited to in-frame clones, with some not included. The table has millions of clones, 85% to 95% seen once. V lost 4 bases, J lost 3 bases, and 2 bases stayed unmatched. The CDR3 is 14 residues long. CDR1 and CDR2 (germline): SGHRS, YFSETQ. The TCR originated in a man younger than 30 in good health. Sequences were obtained from naive CD4+ T cells sorted from blood. The subset is: CD45RA+ positively selected. The genes are TRBV5-1 and TRBJ2-3; 10 bases match TRBD2. The CDR3 here is CASSVGLATDTQYF. In nucleotides, the CDR3 is TGCGCCAGCAGCGTGGGACTAGCGACAGATACGCAGTATTTT.